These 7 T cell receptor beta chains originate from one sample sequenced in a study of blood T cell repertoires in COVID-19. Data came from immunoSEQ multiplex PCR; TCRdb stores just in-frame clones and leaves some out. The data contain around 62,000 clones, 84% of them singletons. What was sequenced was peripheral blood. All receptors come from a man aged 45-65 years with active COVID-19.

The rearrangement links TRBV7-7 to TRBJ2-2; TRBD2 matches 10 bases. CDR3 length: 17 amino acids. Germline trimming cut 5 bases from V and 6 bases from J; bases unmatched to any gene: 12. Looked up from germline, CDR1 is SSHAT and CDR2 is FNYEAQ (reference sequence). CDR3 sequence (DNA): TGTGCCAGCAGCAGACTAGCGGGCCTTCTTAATCCCGGGGAGCTGTTTTTT. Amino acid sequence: CASSRLAGLLNPGELFF.

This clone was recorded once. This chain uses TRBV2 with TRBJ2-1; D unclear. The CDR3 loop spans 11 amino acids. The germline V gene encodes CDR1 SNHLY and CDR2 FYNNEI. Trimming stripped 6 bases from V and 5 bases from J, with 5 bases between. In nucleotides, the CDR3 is TGTGCCAGCAGCCTAAACAATGAGCAGTTCTTC. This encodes CASSLNNEQFF.

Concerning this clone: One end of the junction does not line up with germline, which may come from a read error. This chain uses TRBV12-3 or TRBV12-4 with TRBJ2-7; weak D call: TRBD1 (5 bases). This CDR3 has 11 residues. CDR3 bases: TGTGCCAGCAGTTTATTTGGGGCCCGGTCATTC. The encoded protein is CASSLFGARSF.

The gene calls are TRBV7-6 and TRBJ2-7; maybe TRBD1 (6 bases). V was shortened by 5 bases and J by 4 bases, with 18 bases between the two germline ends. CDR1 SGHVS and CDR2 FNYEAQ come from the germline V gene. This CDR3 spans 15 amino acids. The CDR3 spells CASSATGSPSYEQYF. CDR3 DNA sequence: TGTGCCAGCAGCGCTACAGGGTCACCTTCGTACGAGCAGTACTTC. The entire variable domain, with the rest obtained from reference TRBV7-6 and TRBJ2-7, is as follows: GAGVSQSPRYKVTKRGQDVALRCDPISGHVSLYWYRQALGQGPEFLTYFNYEAQQDKSGLPNDRFSAERPEGSISTLTIQRTEQRDSAMYRCASSATGSPSYEQYFGPGTRLTVT.

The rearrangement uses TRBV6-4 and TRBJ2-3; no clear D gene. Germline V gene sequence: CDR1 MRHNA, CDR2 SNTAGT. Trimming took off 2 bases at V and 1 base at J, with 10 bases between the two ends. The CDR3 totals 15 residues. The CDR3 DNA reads TGTGCCAGCAGTGACAGTTCCGCAGGCACAGATACGCAGTATTTT. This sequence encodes CASSDSSAGTDTQYF.

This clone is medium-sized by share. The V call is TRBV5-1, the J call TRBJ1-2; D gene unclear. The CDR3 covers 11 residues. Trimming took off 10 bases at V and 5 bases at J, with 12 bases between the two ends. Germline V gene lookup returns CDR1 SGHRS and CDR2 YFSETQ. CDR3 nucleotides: TGCGCCGTAGTCCCTAGGTATGGCTACACCTTC. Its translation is CAVVPRYGYTF.

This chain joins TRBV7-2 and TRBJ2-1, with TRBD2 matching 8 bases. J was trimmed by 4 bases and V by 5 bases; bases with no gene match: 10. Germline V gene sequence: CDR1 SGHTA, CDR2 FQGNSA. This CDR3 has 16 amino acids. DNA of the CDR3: TGTGCCAGCAGCCCATCGGTCGGCGGGAGGTACAATGAGCAGTTCTTC. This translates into CASSPSVGGRYNEQFF.